Listed below are T cell receptor beta chains from one sample, sequenced in a study of response to subunit inactivated influenza vaccine. TCRdb reprocessed the RT-PCR reads via MiXCR and lists one record per CDR3 protein. The sample consists of around 170,000 distinct CDR3 sequences, approximately 11% of them appearing once. Sequencing used CD8+ T cells sorted from PBMCs, obtained roughly 24 months after vaccination. These receptors were collected from a man between 45 and 75 years old who received an inactivated influenza vaccine. CDR3s include the opening cysteine and the closing phenylalanine or tryptophan. D genes are given only for firm matches. Not all rows give a size; the values are once, few, many and, for expanded clones, a class.

j_call | clone_size | d_call | v_call | cdr3_nt | cdr3_aa
TRBJ2-1 | few | - | TRBV20-1 | TGCAGTGCGAGAAGTCTGAGCTCCTACAATGAGCAGTTCTTC | CSARSLSSYNEQFF
TRBJ1-1 | - | - | TRBV28 | TGTGCCAGCAGTGATGGGGACTCCAATTTTGGCACTGAAGCTTTCTTT | CASSDGDSNFGTEAFF
TRBJ2-1 | few | - | TRBV12-3/TRBV12-4 | TGTGCCAGCAGTTCGGGGAACCACAATGAGCAGTTCTTC | CASSSGNHNEQFF
TRBJ2-1 | many | TRBD1 | TRBV4-1 | TGCGCCAGCAGCCAAGTTGACAGGGTGACATACAATGAGCAGTTCTTC | CASSQVDRVTYNEQFF
TRBJ1-5 | many | - | TRBV10-3 | TGTGCCATCAGTGATCCGGCTAATAGCAATCAGCCCCAGCATTTT | CAISDPANSNQPQHF
TRBJ2-1 | - | - | TRBV29-1 | TGCAGCGTCGCCGGTTACAGGGCTCGCAATGAGCAGTTCTTC | CSVAGYRARNEQFF
TRBJ2-1 | many | - | TRBV9 | TGTGCCAGCAGCGTAGAGTGGGGGATCTACAATGAGCAGTTCTTC | CASSVEWGIYNEQFF
TRBJ2-7 | - | - | TRBV28 | TGTGCCAGCAGTTTAGCAGGAGGGCCCTATTTATTCTCCTACGAGCAGTACTTC | CASSLAGGPYLFSYEQYF
TRBJ2-1 | - | TRBD2 | TRBV12-3/TRBV12-4 | TGTGCCAGCAGCCCCCTGGGGACTAGCTTCCATGAGCAGTTCTTC | CASSPLGTSFHEQFF
TRBJ2-7 | - | - | TRBV2 | TGTGCCAGCAGAGACTTATACGAGCAGTACTTC | CASRDLYEQYF
TRBJ2-1 | - | TRBD1 | TRBV9 | TGTGCCAGCAGCCCCTGGACAGGGTTGGATGAGCAGTTCTTC | CASSPWTGLDEQFF
TRBJ2-3 | many | TRBD2 | TRBV12-3/TRBV12-4 | TGTGCCAGCAGTATCAGACTAGCGACAGATACGCAGTATTTT | CASSIRLATDTQYF
TRBJ2-7 | - | TRBD2 | TRBV7-9 | TGTGCCAGCGAAGGACTAGCCGACGAGCAGTACTTC | CASEGLADEQYF